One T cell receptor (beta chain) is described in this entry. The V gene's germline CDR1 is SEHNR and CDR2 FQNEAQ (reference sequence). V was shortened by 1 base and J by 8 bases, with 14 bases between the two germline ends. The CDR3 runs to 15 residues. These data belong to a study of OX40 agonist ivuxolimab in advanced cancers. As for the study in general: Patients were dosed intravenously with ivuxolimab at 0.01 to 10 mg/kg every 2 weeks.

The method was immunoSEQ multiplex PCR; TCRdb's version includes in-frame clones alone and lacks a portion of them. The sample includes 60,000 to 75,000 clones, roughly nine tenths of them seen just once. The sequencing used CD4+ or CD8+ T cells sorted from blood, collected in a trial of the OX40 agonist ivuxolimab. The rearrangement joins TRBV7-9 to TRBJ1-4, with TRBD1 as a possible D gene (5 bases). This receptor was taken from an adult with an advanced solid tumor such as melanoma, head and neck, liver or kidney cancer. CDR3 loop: CASSLVGEAGEKLFF. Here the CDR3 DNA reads TGTGCCAGCAGCTTAGTAGGGGAGGCCGGAGAAAAACTGTTTTTT.